One sample yielded the 22 T cell receptor beta chains listed below, sequenced in a study of blood T cell repertoires in COVID-19. Method: immunoSEQ multiplex PCR; TCRdb's copy keeps in-frame clones and lacks some. The profile shows under 200,000 clones, 82% of them singletons. Sequencing was done on a sample of PBMCs or T cells enriched from blood (not recorded which). These receptor sequences come from a woman aged 55-70 years with acute COVID-19.

The V call is TRBV19, the J call TRBJ1-1; the D is unclear. The V gene lost 10 bases and the J gene lost 1 base, with 16 bases spanning the gap. The germline V gene has CDR1 LNHDA and CDR2 SQIVND (reference sequence). The CDR3 has 14 residues. The CDR3 nucleotides read TGTGCCATCTCCGGGATTGAGGGGAACACTGAAGCTTTCTTT. It translates to CAISGIEGNTEAFF.

This clone was observed a single time. The chain couples TRBV4-1 to TRBJ1-5, with unresolved D. The CDR3 runs 13 residues. The germline V and J ends were trimmed by 4 bases and 3 bases, with 7 bases remaining between them. CDR1 is MGHRA, CDR2 YSYEKL, per germline. CDR3 sequence (DNA): TGCGCCAGCAGCCCCCTCCCCAATCAGCCCCAGCATTTT. Translation gives CASSPLPNQPQHF.

The chain combines TRBV2 with TRBJ1-1; TRBD1 matches 9 bases. The CDR3 sequence is 15 residues long. Germline V lookup: CDR1 SNHLY, CDR2 FYNNEI. V shed 5 bases, J shed 4 bases, and the junction held 8 bases outside the gene matches. Here the CDR3 reads CASSKEQGALTEAFF. CDR3 bases: TGTGCCAGCAGTAAAGAACAGGGGGCGCTCACTGAAGCTTTCTTT.

The gene calls are TRBV5-5 and TRBJ1-5; TRBD1 matches 7 bases. Per germline, CDR1 SGHKS and CDR2 YYEKEE (reference sequence). The CDR3 consists of 16 residues. The V segment lost 3 bases and the J segment 0 bases; nucleotides outside the gene matches: 6. The CDR3 sequence: CASSSDRRYSNQPQHF. CDR3 nucleotide sequence: TGTGCCAGCAGCTCGGACAGGCGCTATAGCAATCAGCCCCAGCATTTT.

The chain links TRBV7-9 to TRBJ1-3; D might be TRBD1 (5 bases). The CDR3 covers 15 residues. CDR1 and CDR2 (germline): SEHNR, FQNEAQ (reference sequence). Trimming shortened V by 5 bases and J by 2 bases, and 13 bases separated the two germline ends. In nucleotides, the CDR3 is TGTGCCAGCAGCCTTGACGGAGGGGCTGGAAACACCATATATTTT. Translated, it gives CASSLDGGAGNTIYF.

A single count supports this clone. The V gene is TRBV30, the J gene TRBJ1-1; 7 bases fit TRBD1. Germline lookup yields CDR1 GTSNPN and CDR2 SVGIG (reference sequence). J gave up 1 base and V 8 bases, and 10 bases lay outside the gene matches. The CDR3 spans 14 residues. This CDR3 is CALGTELKNTEAFF. For the CDR3, the DNA is TGTGCCCTAGGGACAGAGCTTAAGAACACTGAAGCTTTCTTT.

The gene calls are TRBV9 and TRBJ2-3, with D possibly being TRBD2 (5 bases). The V gene lost 3 bases and the J gene lost 0 bases, with 11 bases spanning the gap. Germline CDR1 is SGDLS and CDR2 is YYNGEE. The length of the CDR3 is 15 residues. In DNA, the CDR3 is TGTGCCAGCAGCGGCCACTGGACTAGCACAGATACGCAGTATTTT. Its translation is CASSGHWTSTDTQYF.

This clone was seen only once. The gene calls are TRBV15 and TRBJ2-5; 7 bases line up with TRBD2. Germline V lookup: CDR1 LNHNV, CDR2 YYDKDF (reference sequence). The CDR3 sequence is 16 residues long. V shed 0 bases and J 2 bases; nucleotides not matched to a gene: 6. CDR3 sequence (DNA): TGTGCCACCAGCAGAGATTCGGCTAGCGGTCAAGAGACCCAGTACTTC. This sequence encodes CATSRDSASGQETQYF. The variable domain in full, with the rest retrieved from reference TRBV15 and TRBJ2-5, is DAMVIQNPRYQVTQFGKPVTLSCSQTLNHNVMYWYQQKSSQAPKLLFHYYDKDFNNEADTPDNFQSRRPNTSFCFLDIRSPGLGDTAMYLCATSRDSASGQETQYFGPGTRLLVL.

This clone came up once. V and J are TRBV24-1 and TRBJ1-5; perhaps TRBD1 as D (5 bases). The V gene lost 4 bases and the J gene lost 4 bases, with 16 bases spanning the gap. Germline loops: CDR1 KGHDR, CDR2 SFDVKD. The CDR3 runs to 16 residues. CDR3 residues: CATSDLDTGGNQPQHF. As DNA, the CDR3 is TGTGCCACCAGTGACCTGGACACGGGGGGAAATCAGCCCCAGCATTTT.

The chain has TRBV2 and TRBJ1-4; D is unresolved. The length of the CDR3 is 14 residues. The germline V gene has CDR1 SNHLY and CDR2 FYNNEI. The V gene lost 9 bases and the J gene lost 8 bases, with 19 bases spanning the gap. CDR3 protein: CASSPGSAKEKLFF. In DNA, the CDR3 is TGTGCCAGTAGCCCCGGGTCCGCGAAAGAAAAACTGTTTTTT. Full variable domain (missing parts from reference TRBV2 and TRBJ1-4): EPEVTQTPSHQVTQMGQEVILRCVPISNHLYFYWYRQILGQKVEFLVSFYNNEISEKSEIFDDQFSVERPDGSNFTLKIRSTKLEDSAMYFCASSPGSAKEKLFFGSGTQLSVL.

The chain has TRBV5-1 and TRBJ2-4, with D maybe TRBD2 (6 bases). In germline, CDR1 is SGHRS, CDR2 YFSETQ. V lost 4 bases, J lost 8 bases, and 16 bases lay in between. The CDR3 extends over 14 amino acids. The CDR3 DNA reads TGCGCCAGCAGCCACGCTCCCGGGACTGACATTCAGTACTTC. Residues: CASSHAPGTDIQYF. Drawing the rest from reference TRBV5-1 and TRBJ2-4, the complete variable domain is KAGVTQTPRYLIKTRGQQVTLSCSPISGHRSVSWYQQTPGQGLQFLFEYFSETQRNKGNFPGRFSGRQFSNSRSEMNVSTLELGDSALYLCASSHAPGTDIQYFGAGTRLSVL.

The genes are TRBV7-2 and TRBJ1-1; tentative D call: TRBD1 (5 bases). The V and J ends lost 5 bases and 0 bases respectively, with 13 bases between them. There are 15 residues in the CDR3. Germline CDR1 SGHTA, CDR2 FQGNSA. The CDR3 region is CASSPDGGMNTEAFF. CDR3 coding DNA: TGTGCCAGCAGCCCCGATGGGGGGATGAACACTGAAGCTTTCTTT. Looking up the rest from reference TRBV7-2 and TRBJ1-1 gives the full variable domain: GAGVSQSPSNKVTEKGKDVELRCDPISGHTALYWYRQSLGQGLEFLIYFQGNSAPDKSGLPSDRFSAERTGGSVSTLTIQRTQQEDSAVYLCASSPDGGMNTEAFFGQGTRLTVV.

The chain links TRBV29-1 to TRBJ2-5; 7 nucleotides line up with TRBD2. V gave up 4 bases and J gave up 7 bases; unmatched junction bases: 18. The germline V gene has CDR1 SQVTM and CDR2 ANQGSEA. This CDR3 is built from 16 residues. CDR3 residues: CSVVGSSREALGTQYF. The CDR3, as DNA: TGCAGCGTTGTGGGATCTAGCCGGGAGGCTTTGGGGACCCAGTACTTC.

J is TRBJ1-1 and V is TRBV10-3; D is unresolved. V was shortened by 5 bases and J by 0 bases, with 13 bases between the two germline ends. Per the germline V gene, CDR1 is ENHRY and CDR2 is SYGVKD. The length of the CDR3 is 15 residues. The CDR3 DNA reads TGTGCCATCAGTCGCACTTCAGGCATGAACACTGAAGCTTTCTTT. Protein sequence: CAISRTSGMNTEAFF.

This sequence joins TRBV10-2 and TRBJ2-1; weak D call: TRBD1 (6 bases). V lost 8 bases and J 1 base, leaving 12 bases between the germline ends. The CDR3 consists of 14 residues. Germline V gene data show CDR1 as WSHSY and CDR2 as SAAADI. The CDR3 nucleotides read TGCGCCAGCCTACAGGGTCGGTCCTACAATGAGCAGTTCTTC. This gives the protein CASLQGRSYNEQFF.

The genes are TRBV27 and TRBJ2-3; tentatively, D is TRBD2 (6 bases). CDR1 MNHEY and CDR2 SMNVEV come from the germline V gene (reference sequence). CDR3 size: 15 residues. V dropped 6 bases and J dropped 0 bases, with 13 bases sitting between them. CDR3 coding DNA: TGTGCCAGCAGAAGGGACTCCTGGAGCACAGATACGCAGTATTTT. This translates into CASRRDSWSTDTQYF.

The chain joins TRBV2 to TRBJ2-5; D is possibly TRBD2 (6 bases). The CDR3 is 13 amino acids. V was pared by 3 bases and J by 3 bases, with 8 bases between. The V gene's germline CDR1 is SNHLY and CDR2 FYNNEI. The CDR3 bases are TGTGCCAGCAGTGAGACGGGGGAAGAGACCCAGTACTTC. Encoded protein: CASSETGEETQYF. The full variable domain, its missing parts supplied by reference TRBV2 and TRBJ2-5, is EPEVTQTPSHQVTQMGQEVILRCVPISNHLYFYWYRQILGQKVEFLVSFYNNEISEKSEIFDDQFSVERPDGSNFTLKIRSTKLEDSAMYFCASSETGEETQYFGPGTRLLVL.

V and J are TRBV7-2 and TRBJ1-2, with D possibly TRBD1 on 5 matching bases. V was trimmed by 4 bases and J by 0 bases, leaving 6 bases between them. CDR1 is SGHTA and CDR2 is FQGNSA in the germline V gene. This CDR3 is 13 amino acids long. CDR3 in DNA: TGTGCCAGCAGCTCAGGGTCTAACTATGGCTACACCTTC. This translates into CASSSGSNYGYTF.

The CDR3 nucleotides are TGTGCCAGCTACGGGGGGGTCCTTCAGAGCGAGCAGTACTTC. Encoded protein: CASYGGVLQSEQYF. This chain joins TRBV7-9 and TRBJ2-7; 8 bases agree with TRBD2. Germline V gene sequence: CDR1 SEHNR, CDR2 FQNEAQ (reference sequence). This CDR3 contains 14 residues. Trimming removed 8 bases from V and 6 bases from J; junction bases left unmatched: 12. Based on the CDR3 plus reference TRBV7-9 and TRBJ2-7, the full variable domain is DTGVSQNPRHKITKRGQNVTFRCDPISEHNRLYWYRQTLGQGPEFLTYFQNEAQLEKSRLLSDRFSAERPKGSFSTLEIQRTEQGDSAMYLCASYGGVLQSEQYFGPGTRLTVT.

This clone was picked up one time. V usage is TRBV6-6 and J usage is TRBJ1-5; no clear D. The CDR3 loop spans 15 amino acids. Trimming stripped 2 bases from V and 7 bases from J, with 15 bases between. Looked up from germline, CDR1 is MNHNY and CDR2 is SVGAGI (reference sequence). In DNA form, the CDR3 reads TGTGCCAGCAGTTACGGAGGAGGAGGGCTACAGCCCCAGCATTTT. Amino acid sequence: CASSYGGGGLQPQHF.

The chain employs TRBV5-1 and TRBJ2-2, with 15 bases lining up with TRBD2. Germline V gives CDR1 SGHRS, CDR2 YFSETQ. The CDR3 is 20 residues long. With V trimmed by 0 bases and J by 5 bases, 11 bases remained unmatched. The CDR3 coding sequence is TGCGCCAGCAGCTTGGCCTCCGGGACTAGCGGGGGGAGTCGGACCGGGGAGCTGTTTTTT. Its translation is CASSLASGTSGGSRTGELFF. The full variable domain, rest sourced from reference TRBV5-1 and TRBJ2-2, is KAGVTQTPRYLIKTRGQQVTLSCSPISGHRSVSWYQQTPGQGLQFLFEYFSETQRNKGNFPGRFSGRQFSNSRSEMNVSTLELGDSALYLCASSLASGTSGGSRTGELFFGEGSRLTVL.

The chain links TRBV7-2 to TRBJ1-2; D ambiguous. The CDR3 has 15 amino acids. The germline V gene has CDR1 SGHTA and CDR2 FQGNSA. The V end was cut by 3 bases, the J end by 7 bases, with 18 bases between. The CDR3 region has the DNA TGTGCCAGCAGCTTTTTAGACGTCCCTTCGGGTGGCTACACCTTC. Translation gives CASSFLDVPSGGYTF.